This T cell receptor beta chain comes out of a study of CD8 T cells in cerebrospinal fluid in Alzheimer's disease (dated by TCRdb to 2018 to 2020). Looking at the study overall: To assess CSF T cell clonal expansion, the study used two single-cell approaches: plate-based nested PCR sequencing and droplet-based sequencing. The study examined whether cerebrospinal fluid from healthy elderly individuals and from patients with neurodegenerative disease contained clonally expanded T cells. The droplet-based CSF comparison of patients and controls included about 10 healthy controls (almost 11,000 cells) and about 10 patients with MCI or Alzheimer's disease (more than 10,000 cells). A total of about 25 samples were covered by the CSF gene-expression analysis, which included Parkinson's disease patients.

Receptor libraries were prepared by 10x single-cell sequencing. Profiling of CSF cells was done with 10X Genomics single-cell V(D)J and 5' gene-expression libraries. An Illumina NextSeq550 was used to sequence the CSF single-cell TCR libraries. The study's processing was this. V(D)J reads were aligned to the vdj-GRCh38 alts ensemble 2.0.0 reference and were analysed with the Cell Ranger vdj pipeline. Clonotypes were defined as cell barcodes sharing the same set of productive CDR3 nucleotide sequences. To connect clonality with transcriptional profiles, clonotype information was added to the gene-expression metadata in Seurat v3.0. CSF cells with more than 1,800 genes, more than 7,500 UMIs or more than 10% mitochondrial reads were excluded. To identify TCRs with known antigen specificity, CDR3-beta sequences were compared against VDJdb. Clone sharing was examined by network analysis using the R package qgraph, in which only TCRs with complete alpha and beta chains were included. After TCRdb reprocessed the reads, each CDR3 protein sequence was kept as one row, without DNA. These V and J calls rely on TCRdb rather than the paper's analysis. The data table for this sample lists just under 1,500 distinct CDR3 sequences. The top ten constitute approximately 6% of the sample.

All participants were free of acute infectious disease and in good physical condition. Biomarkers including neurofilament, amyloid-beta and tau were used to confirm neurodegeneration in the patients. Live CSF cells for droplet-based sequencing were sorted with a live/dead marker. CSF was obtained by lumbar puncture, and immune cells were pelleted by centrifugation at 300g. Each CSF sample was examined for red blood cells, and any sample with blood contamination was excluded. CSF cells were cryopreserved by placing the cells in freezing medium, freezing the cells overnight at -80 degrees C, and then storing the cells in liquid nitrogen. Before analysis, CSF samples had been stored for less than six months. Per the germline V gene, MDHEN is the CDR1 and SYDVKM is the CDR2. Counted from cysteine to phenylalanine, this CDR3 has 13 amino acids. The nucleotide record is missing. Points the paper makes about the study in general: The authors warned that finding EBV-specific TCRs in CSF does not prove a causal connection between EBV and Alzheimer's disease. When the data were pooled, most of the 6 Alzheimer's patients but only 1 of 10 healthy subjects had a highly expanded clone, defined as one making up at least 3% of TCRs. The EBV-specific clones were neither the most highly expanded clones nor enriched among patients. A higher percentage of TCRs was made up by the largest CSF clone in patients with MCI or Alzheimer's disease than in controls. Only samples with detectable clones went into the overall clonality comparison: roughly 11 healthy, 5 MCI, 5 AD, and 6 PD.

This clonotype is medium-sized (0.01 to 0.1%) by its frequency; no count is available. Its antigen is still unknown. This sequence was found in a human donor with Alzheimer's disease. The chain is assembled from TRBV28 and TRBJ1-2; TCRdb returns TRBD1, unconfirmable since there is no DNA. Sequencing was carried out using cerebrospinal fluid. The CDR3 corresponds to CASSFRGPNGYTF.